Below, one T cell receptor beta chain is given with its context. Its specificity is unknown. The sample is drawn from a study of OX40 agonist ivuxolimab in advanced cancers. Study conclusions and caveats: At doses 0.1 to 3.0 mg/kg, CD4+ and CD8+ clones expanded.

Repertoires were generated with immunoSEQ multiplex PCR, while TCRdb's copy carries only in-frame clones and drops some. The table includes about 48,000 clones, around nine tenths detected once. CDR1 and CDR2 from the germline V gene are LNHDA and SQIVND (reference sequence). V lost 1 base, J lost 9 bases, and 10 bases lay in between. The CDR3 is made up of 13 amino acids. This chain joins TRBV19 and TRBJ1-5; D not resolved. Material: CD4+ or CD8+ T cells sorted from blood, obtained in a trial of the OX40 agonist ivuxolimab. This receptor was identified in an adult with an advanced solid tumor such as melanoma, head and neck, liver or kidney cancer. In DNA, the CDR3 is TGTGCCAGTAGTATAGGTGAGATCCGGCCCCAGCATTTT. This sequence encodes CASSIGEIRPQHF.